These 25 T cell receptor beta chains were sequenced from one sample in a study of blood T cell repertoires in COVID-19. The table came from immunoSEQ multiplex PCR; TCRdb's copy has only in-frame clones and leaves some out. The repertoire holds fewer than 350,000 clones, with 90% as singletons. The sequenced sample was peripheral blood. These receptors originate from a woman aged 25 to 45 with COVID-19, enrolled during active disease.

This sequence joins TRBV30 and TRBJ2-2, with 7 bases identical to TRBD1. This CDR3 spans 15 amino acids. The germline V gene encodes CDR1 GTSNPN and CDR2 SVGIG (reference sequence). The V segment lost 2 bases and the J segment 6 bases; nucleotides outside the gene matches: 9. CDR3 DNA: TGTGCCTGGAGTCACAGACAGGGCCGGGCCGGGGAGCTGTTTTTT. It encodes CAWSHRQGRAGELFF.

The gene calls are TRBV19 and TRBJ2-7; D possibly corresponds to TRBD2 (7 bases). Germline CDR1 LNHDA, CDR2 SQIVND (reference sequence). The ends were cut back, 10 bases at V and 1 base at J, with 17 bases in the middle. CDR3 size: 14 residues. The CDR3 sequence: CATSGASGSYEQYF. The CDR3 region has the DNA TGTGCCACTTCGGGGGCTAGCGGATCCTACGAGCAGTACTTC.

The genes are TRBV9 and TRBJ1-1, with 8 bases that match TRBD1. The CDR3 loop spans 13 amino acids. The ends lost 0 bases at V and 10 bases at J; junction bases unmatched: 5. Germline lookup yields CDR1 SGDLS and CDR2 YYNGEE. CDR3 nucleotides: TGTGCCAGCAGCGTAGCTCCAGGGGGCATAGCTTTCTTT. Translation gives CASSVAPGGIAFF.

The V and J genes are TRBV7-2 and TRBJ2-7, with 11 nucleotides matching TRBD2. Germline assignment: CDR1 SGHTA and CDR2 FQGNSA. The ends lost 1 base at V and 0 bases at J; junction bases unmatched: 8. The length of the CDR3 is 18 residues. CDR3: CASSLDSGRAYYSYEQYF. The CDR3 DNA sequence: TGTGCCAGCAGCTTAGATAGCGGGAGGGCCTACTACTCCTACGAGCAGTACTTC.

The V gene is TRBV4-2, the J gene TRBJ2-2, with 7 bases aligning to TRBD1. This CDR3 is built from 15 residues. V dropped 5 bases and J dropped 3; count of bases not matched to a gene: 6. CDR1 is LGHNA, CDR2 YNFKEQ, per germline. CDR3: CASSSRDRDTGELFF. DNA of the CDR3: TGTGCCAGCAGCTCTAGAGACAGGGACACCGGGGAGCTGTTTTTT.

This chain uses TRBV7-6 with TRBJ1-4; a possible D gene is TRBD1 (5 bases). Germline V gene sequence: CDR1 SGHVS, CDR2 FNYEAQ. The CDR3 spans 15 residues. V gave up 5 bases and J gave up 6 bases, with 16 bases separating them. CDR3 DNA: TGTGCCAGCAGCCTAGGGGTTCGAGGGTATGAAAAACTGTTTTTT. This codes for CASSLGVRGYEKLFF.

J is TRBJ2-5 and V is TRBV5-6; 11 positions match TRBD2. The CDR3 sequence is 16 residues long. Germline lookup yields CDR1 SGHDT and CDR2 YYEEEE. J was trimmed by 3 bases and V by 2 bases; bases with no gene match: 6. In nucleotides, the CDR3 is TGTGCCAGCAGCTTACTGGGACTAGCGGTTAAAGAGACCCAGTACTTC. It codes for CASSLLGLAVKETQYF.

The chain combines TRBV5-5 with TRBJ1-1, with 7 bases identical to TRBD1. CDR3 length equals 15 residues. After removal of 4 bases from V and 1 base from J, the junction contained 7 bases not matched to a gene. The germline CDR1 and CDR2 sequences are SGHKS and YYEKEE (reference sequence). The CDR3 here is CASSPTGTANTEAFF. The CDR3 nucleotides are TGTGCCAGCAGCCCTACCGGGACAGCGAACACTGAAGCTTTCTTT.

The V and J genes are TRBV15 and TRBJ1-5; 8 bases line up with TRBD1. V trimming: 1 base; J trimming: 7 bases; junction bases outside the gene matches: 6. Germline assignment: CDR1 LNHNV and CDR2 YYDKDF (reference sequence). The CDR3 sequence is 15 residues long. The CDR3 nucleotides read TGTGCCACCAGCAGAGGGAGACAGGGGCACCAGCCCCAGCATTTT. This sequence encodes CATSRGRQGHQPQHF. Looking up the rest from reference TRBV15 and TRBJ1-5 gives the full variable domain: DAMVIQNPRYQVTQFGKPVTLSCSQTLNHNVMYWYQQKSSQAPKLLFHYYDKDFNNEADTPDNFQSRRPNTSFCFLDIRSPGLGDTAMYLCATSRGRQGHQPQHFGDGTRLSIL.

J is TRBJ1-4 and V is TRBV19; D unclear. CDR1 LNHDA and CDR2 SQIVND come from the germline V gene (reference sequence). V gave up 5 bases and J gave up 1 base, with 11 bases separating them. The CDR3 spans 15 residues. As DNA, the CDR3 is TGTGCCAGTAGTCCCGGGTTTAGAACTAATGAAAAACTGTTTTTT. Translated, it gives CASSPGFRTNEKLFF. Full variable domain (missing parts from reference TRBV19 and TRBJ1-4): DGGITQSPKYLFRKEGQNVTLSCEQNLNHDAMYWYRQDPGQGLRLIYYSQIVNDFQKGDIAEGYSVSREKKESFPLTVTSAQKNPTAFYLCASSPGFRTNEKLFFGSGTQLSVL.

V gene TRBV19 combines with J gene TRBJ1-1, with D perhaps TRBD1 (5 bases). CDR1 is LNHDA, CDR2 SQIVND, per germline (reference sequence). Trimming shortened V by 8 bases and J by 7 bases, and 17 bases separated the two germline ends. The CDR3 covers 13 residues. The CDR3 loop is CASDGGAPFEAFF. The CDR3 DNA reads TGTGCCAGTGACGGAGGGGCACCTTTTGAAGCTTTCTTT.

The chain is built from TRBV5-1 and TRBJ1-5; 7 bases are shared with TRBD1. The J segment lost 5 bases and the V segment lost 4 bases, leaving 6 bases of the junction unmatched. The CDR3 extends over 14 amino acids. From germline, CDR1 is SGHRS and CDR2 YFSETQ. CDR3: CASSPGQRDQPQHF. CDR3 in DNA: TGCGCCAGCAGCCCGGGACAGCGAGATCAGCCCCAGCATTTT.

The chain recombines TRBV5-1 with TRBJ2-1, with 10 positions matching TRBD2. CDR1 is SGHRS, CDR2 YFSETQ, per germline. Trimming cost V 6 bases and J 4 bases; bases outside gene matches: 7. The CDR3 covers 15 residues. The CDR3 region is CASTPELAGYNEQFF. As DNA, the CDR3 is TGCGCCAGCACCCCCGAACTAGCGGGGTACAATGAGCAGTTCTTC. The variable domain in full, completed from reference TRBV5-1 and TRBJ2-1, reads KAGVTQTPRYLIKTRGQQVTLSCSPISGHRSVSWYQQTPGQGLQFLFEYFSETQRNKGNFPGRFSGRQFSNSRSEMNVSTLELGDSALYLCASTPELAGYNEQFFGPGTRLTVL.

The chain is built from TRBV28 and TRBJ1-6; D might be TRBD1 (6 bases). Trimming removed 3 bases from V and 11 bases from J, with 8 bases in between. Germline lookup yields CDR1 MDHEN and CDR2 SYDVKM. The CDR3 consists of 12 residues. The CDR3 bases are TGTGCCAGCAGTTTTTGGACAGCACCCCTCCACTTT. It specifies CASSFWTAPLHF.

The chain combines TRBV2 with TRBJ2-7; TRBD1 aligns across 11 bases. CDR1 SNHLY and CDR2 FYNNEI come from the germline V gene. CDR3 length: 15 residues. Trimming cost V 6 bases and J 2 bases; bases outside gene matches: 6. For the CDR3, the DNA is TGTGCCAGCAGGGGACAGGGGGATACCCCCTACGAGCAGTACTTC. Its translation is CASRGQGDTPYEQYF.

J is TRBJ2-7 and V is TRBV5-1, with a tentative D call TRBD1 (6 bases). The CDR3 runs to 12 residues. Trimming left V 5 bases short and J 6 bases short, with 12 bases between. Germline assignment: CDR1 SGHRS and CDR2 YFSETQ. CDR3 coding DNA: TGCGCCAGCAGTTTTTCAGGGGTCGAGCAGTACTTC. It is translated as CASSFSGVEQYF.

The chain carries TRBV18 and TRBJ2-7; 9 nucleotides align to TRBD2. Looked up from germline, CDR1 is KGHSH and CDR2 is LQKENI. The CDR3 runs to 15 residues. The V segment lost 2 bases and the J segment 1 base; nucleotides outside the gene matches: 3. The CDR3, as DNA: TGTGCCAGCTCACCAGAGCGGGAGGTGTCCTACGAGCAGTACTTC. It specifies CASSPEREVSYEQYF.

This chain connects TRBV11-2 to TRBJ2-7, with 13 bases matching TRBD2. The CDR3 is made up of 16 amino acids. The V gene end was trimmed by 5 bases and the J gene end by 1 base; junction bases not matched to a gene: 5. Germline CDR1 is SGHAT and CDR2 is FQNNGV. The CDR3: CASSPKGLAGSYEQYF. The CDR3 bases are TGTGCCAGCAGCCCGAAGGGACTAGCGGGATCCTACGAGCAGTACTTC.

V usage is TRBV30 and J usage is TRBJ2-5; possible D gene TRBD2, 5 bases. The CDR3 runs to 13 residues. The germline V gene has CDR1 GTSNPN and CDR2 SVGIG (reference sequence). Trimming took off 2 bases at V and 6 bases at J, with 13 bases between the two ends. The CDR3 DNA is TGTGCCTGGAGTCTGAGCTTCGGGAAGACCCAGTACTTC. Amino acid sequence: CAWSLSFGKTQYF.

The chain combines TRBV15 with TRBJ1-2; 7 nucleotides match TRBD1. The germline V gene encodes CDR1 LNHNV and CDR2 YYDKDF (reference sequence). J gave up 4 bases and V 4 bases, and 3 bases lay outside the gene matches. The CDR3 length is 13 residues. CDR3 protein: CATSTGGSYGYTF. The CDR3 nucleotides are TGTGCCACCAGCACAGGGGGGTCCTATGGCTACACCTTC.

V is TRBV7-9 and J is TRBJ1-3, with D perhaps matching TRBD1 (6 bases). The V end lost 6 bases, the J end lost 4 bases, and 16 bases lay between the germline ends. Germline CDR1 and CDR2: SEHNR and FQNEAQ (reference sequence). There are 15 residues in the CDR3. CDR3 coding DNA: TGTGCCAGCAGTCCCACCGGGACACGAGGAAACACCATATATTTT. This sequence encodes CASSPTGTRGNTIYF.

The chain uses TRBV19 and TRBJ2-7; possible D gene TRBD1, 8 bases. The V end lost 6 bases, the J end lost 6 bases, and 18 bases lay between the germline ends. The CDR3 covers 14 residues. CDR1 and CDR2 from the germline V gene are LNHDA and SQIVND (reference sequence). The CDR3 loop reads CASSRGRELPEQYF. The CDR3 DNA is TGTGCCAGTAGCAGGGGGCGGGAGCTCCCCGAGCAGTACTTC.

The V and J genes are TRBV10-3 and TRBJ2-5; 10 bases line up with TRBD1. The V gene's germline CDR1 is ENHRY and CDR2 SYGVKD. J gave up 5 bases and V 2 bases, and 8 bases lay outside the gene matches. The CDR3 sequence is 16 residues long. CDR3 sequence reads: CAISEPMGQGLETQYF. CDR3 bases: TGTGCCATCAGTGAGCCGATGGGACAGGGGTTGGAGACCCAGTACTTC.

V gene TRBV7-8 combines with J gene TRBJ1-1; 7 nucleotides match TRBD1. Looked up from germline, CDR1 is SGHVS and CDR2 is FQNEAQ. The CDR3 runs 16 residues. The V gene end was trimmed by 1 base and the J gene end by 0 bases; junction bases not matched to a gene: 5. The DNA for the CDR3 is TGTGCCAGCAGCTTAGAAGGGGGCGGCCTGAACACTGAAGCTTTCTTT. It encodes CASSLEGGGLNTEAFF.

The chain links TRBV7-3 to TRBJ1-1; D is perhaps TRBD1 (5 bases). CDR3 length equals 13 residues. V lost 4 bases and J lost 4, with 10 bases in between. Germline assignment: CDR1 SGHTA and CDR2 FQGTGA. As DNA, the CDR3 is TGTGCCAGCAGCTCAGTGGGGCCCACTGAAGCTTTCTTT. Its translation: CASSSVGPTEAFF.